The sequence of this T cell receptor beta chain was determined in a study of blood T cell repertoires in COVID-19. V shed 4 bases and J 8 bases; nucleotides not matched to a gene: 9. The CDR3 covers 16 residues. Germline V gives CDR1 SGHRS, CDR2 YFSETQ. This table comes from immunoSEQ multiplex PCR, and its TCRdb copy is limited to in-frame clones, with some not included. The sample shows under 200,000 clones, over 75% of them seen only once. V is TRBV5-1 and J is TRBJ2-3, with 14 bases identical to TRBD2. Sequences were obtained from PBMCs or T cells enriched from blood (not recorded which). This clonotype was obtained from a woman between 45 and 65 years old who had recovered from COVID-19. CDR3 nucleotides: TGCGCCAGCAGCCCCCGACTAGCGGGGGGGTCTGGTACGCAGTATTTT. This gives the protein CASSPRLAGGSGTQYF.